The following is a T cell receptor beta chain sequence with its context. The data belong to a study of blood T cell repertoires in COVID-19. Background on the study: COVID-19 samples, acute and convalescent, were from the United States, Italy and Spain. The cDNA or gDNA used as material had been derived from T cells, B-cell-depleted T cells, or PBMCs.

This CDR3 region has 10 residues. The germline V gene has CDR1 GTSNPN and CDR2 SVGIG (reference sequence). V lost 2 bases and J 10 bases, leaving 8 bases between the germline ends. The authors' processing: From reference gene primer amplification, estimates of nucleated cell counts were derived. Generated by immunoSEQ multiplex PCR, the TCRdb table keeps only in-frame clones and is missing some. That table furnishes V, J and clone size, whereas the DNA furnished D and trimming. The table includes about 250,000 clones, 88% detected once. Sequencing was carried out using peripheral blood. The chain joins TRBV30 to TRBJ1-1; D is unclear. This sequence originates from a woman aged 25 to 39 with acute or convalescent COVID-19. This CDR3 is CAWSNVAAFF. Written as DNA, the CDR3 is TGTGCCTGGAGTAATGTAGCAGCTTTCTTT.